The sequence of this TCR beta chain was determined in a study of regulatory T cells in long-lasting Graves disease. Study outcomes and limitations: Persistent Graves' disease cases displayed lower TCR diversity than newly diagnosed ones.

Both iRepertoire HTBI primers and Arm-PCR of CDR3 regions were used to build the TCR beta libraries. A single record per CDR3 protein comes from TCRdb applying MiXCR to the multiplex PCR reads. The repertoire has about 310,000 distinct CDR3 sequences, more than 15% of them found once; the top ten carry about 39%. This clonotype was found many times. The antigen is undetermined. This CDR3 region has 13 residues. V was clipped by 6 bases and J by 6 bases, with 14 bases between them. Germline assignment: CDR1 MNHEY and CDR2 SMNVEV (reference sequence). Time point indicated: newly diagnosed GD, antithyroid drugs for less than 3 months. The TCR library was made from RNA that had been extracted from PBMCs in TRIzol. Patients with Graves' disease were diagnosed by American Thyroid Association guidelines.

This receptor was identified in a female donor with Graves disease. The specimen was peripheral blood mononuclear cells (PBMCs), collected at new diagnosis, from a patient treated with antithyroid drugs. This chain joins TRBV27 and TRBJ1-2, with D unresolved. For the CDR3, the DNA is TGTGCCAGCAGCCCACCCGGCCTCGATGGCTACACCTTC. Protein product: CASSPPGLDGYTF.